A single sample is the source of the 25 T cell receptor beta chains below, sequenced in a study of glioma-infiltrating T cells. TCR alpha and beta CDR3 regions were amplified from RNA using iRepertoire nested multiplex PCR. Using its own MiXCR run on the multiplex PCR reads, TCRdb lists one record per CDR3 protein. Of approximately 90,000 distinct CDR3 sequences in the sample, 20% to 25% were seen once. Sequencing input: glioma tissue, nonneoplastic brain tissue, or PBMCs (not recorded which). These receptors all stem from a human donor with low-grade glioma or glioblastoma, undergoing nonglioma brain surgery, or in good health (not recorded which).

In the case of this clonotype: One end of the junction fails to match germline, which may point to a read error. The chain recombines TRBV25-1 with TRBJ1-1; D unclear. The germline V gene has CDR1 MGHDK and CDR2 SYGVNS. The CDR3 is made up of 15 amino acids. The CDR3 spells CASSEDGRQNTEAFF. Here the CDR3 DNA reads TGTGCCAGCAGTGAAGACGGACGGCAGAACACTGAAGCCTTCTTT.

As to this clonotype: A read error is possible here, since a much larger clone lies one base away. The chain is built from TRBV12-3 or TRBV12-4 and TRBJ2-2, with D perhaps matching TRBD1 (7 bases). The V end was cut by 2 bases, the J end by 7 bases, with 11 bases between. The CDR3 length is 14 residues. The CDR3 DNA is TGTGCCAGCAGTTTAACCCAGGGGGGCGGGGAGCTGTTTTTT. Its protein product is CASSLTQGGGELFF.

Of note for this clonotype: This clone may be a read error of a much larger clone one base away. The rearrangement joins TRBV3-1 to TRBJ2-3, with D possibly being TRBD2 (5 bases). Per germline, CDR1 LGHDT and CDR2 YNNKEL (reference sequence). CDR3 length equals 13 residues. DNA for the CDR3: TGTGGCAGCAGCCGGACTCGTTTGGATACGCAGTATTTT. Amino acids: CGSSRTRLDTQYF.

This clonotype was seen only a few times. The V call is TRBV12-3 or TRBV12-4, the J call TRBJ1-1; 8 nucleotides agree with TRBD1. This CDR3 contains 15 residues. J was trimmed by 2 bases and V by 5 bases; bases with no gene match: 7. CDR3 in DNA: TGTGCCAGCAGTACCGGACAGGGTACAAACACTGAAGCTTTCTTT. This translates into CASSTGQGTNTEAFF.

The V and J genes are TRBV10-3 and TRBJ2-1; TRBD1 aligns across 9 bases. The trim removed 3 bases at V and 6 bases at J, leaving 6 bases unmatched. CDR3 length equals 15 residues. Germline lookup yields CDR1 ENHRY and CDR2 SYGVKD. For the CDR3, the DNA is TGTGCCATCAGTGACCCGGGACAGGGCCCCAATGAGCAGTTCTTC. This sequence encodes CAISDPGQGPNEQFF.

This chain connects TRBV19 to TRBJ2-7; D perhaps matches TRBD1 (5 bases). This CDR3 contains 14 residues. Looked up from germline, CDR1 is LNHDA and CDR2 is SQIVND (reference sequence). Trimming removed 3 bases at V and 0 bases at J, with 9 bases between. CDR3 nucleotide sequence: TGTGCCAGTAGTATCCAGCAGGGCTCCTACGAGCAGTACTTC. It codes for CASSIQQGSYEQYF.

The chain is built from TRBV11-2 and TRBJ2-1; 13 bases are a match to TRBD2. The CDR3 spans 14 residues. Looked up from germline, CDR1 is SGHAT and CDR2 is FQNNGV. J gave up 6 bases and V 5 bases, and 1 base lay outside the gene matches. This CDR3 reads CASSGLAGVNEQFF. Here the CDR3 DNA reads TGTGCCAGCAGCGGACTAGCGGGGGTCAATGAGCAGTTCTTC.

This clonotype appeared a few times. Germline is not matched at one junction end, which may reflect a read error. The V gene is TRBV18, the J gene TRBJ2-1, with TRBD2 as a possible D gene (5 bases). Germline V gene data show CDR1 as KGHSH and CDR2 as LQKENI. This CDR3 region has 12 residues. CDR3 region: CASSPERDEQFF. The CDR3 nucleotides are TGTGCCAGCTCACCAGAGAGGGATGAGCAATTCTTC.

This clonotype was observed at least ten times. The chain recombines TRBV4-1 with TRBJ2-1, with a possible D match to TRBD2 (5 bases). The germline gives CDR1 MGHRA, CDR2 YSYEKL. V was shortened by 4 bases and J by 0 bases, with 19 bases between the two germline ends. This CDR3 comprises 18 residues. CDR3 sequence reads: CASSLFGDSASSYNEQFF. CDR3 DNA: TGCGCCAGCAGCCTGTTCGGGGATAGCGCGAGCTCCTACAATGAGCAGTTCTTC.

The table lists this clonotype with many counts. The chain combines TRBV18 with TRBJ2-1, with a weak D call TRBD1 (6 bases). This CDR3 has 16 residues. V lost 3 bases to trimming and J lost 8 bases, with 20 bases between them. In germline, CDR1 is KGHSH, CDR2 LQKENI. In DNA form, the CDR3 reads TGTGCCAGCTCACCCAACAGGGTAAGTCCCCCCGATGAGCAGTTCTTC. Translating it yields CASSPNRVSPPDEQFF.

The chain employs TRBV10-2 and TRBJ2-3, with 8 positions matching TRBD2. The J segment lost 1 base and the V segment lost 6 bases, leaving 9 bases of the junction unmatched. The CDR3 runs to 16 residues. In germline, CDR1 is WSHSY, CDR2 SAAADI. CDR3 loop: CASRAGTSTGTDTQYF. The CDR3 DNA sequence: TGCGCCAGCAGAGCCGGGACTAGTACGGGCACAGATACGCAGTATTTT.

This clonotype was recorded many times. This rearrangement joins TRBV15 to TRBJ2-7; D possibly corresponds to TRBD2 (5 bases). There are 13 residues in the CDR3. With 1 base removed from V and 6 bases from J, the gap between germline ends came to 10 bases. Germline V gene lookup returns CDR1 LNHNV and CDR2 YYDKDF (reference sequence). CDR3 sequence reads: CATSRGYEGEQYF. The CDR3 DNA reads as TGTGCCACCAGCAGAGGTTACGAGGGCGAGCAGTACTTC.

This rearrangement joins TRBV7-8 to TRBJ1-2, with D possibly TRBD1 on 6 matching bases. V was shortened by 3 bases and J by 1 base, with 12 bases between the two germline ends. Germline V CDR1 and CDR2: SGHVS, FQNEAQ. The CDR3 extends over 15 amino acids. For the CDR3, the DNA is TGTGCCAGCAGCTTGACGGGGGGCCGTAACTATGGCTACACCTTC. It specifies CASSLTGGRNYGYTF.

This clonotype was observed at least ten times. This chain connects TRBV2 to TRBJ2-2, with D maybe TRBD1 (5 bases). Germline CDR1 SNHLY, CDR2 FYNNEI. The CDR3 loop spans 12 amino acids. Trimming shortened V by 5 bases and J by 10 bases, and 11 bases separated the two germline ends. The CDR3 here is CASSPQGTELFF. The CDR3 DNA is TGTGCCAGCAGTCCTCAGGGAACGGAGCTGTTTTTT.

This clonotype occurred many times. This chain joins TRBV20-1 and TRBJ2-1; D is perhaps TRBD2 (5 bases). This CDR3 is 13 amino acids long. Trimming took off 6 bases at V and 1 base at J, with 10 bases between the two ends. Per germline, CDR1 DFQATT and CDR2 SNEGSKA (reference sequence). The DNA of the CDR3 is TGCAGTGCCCAAAGGAGGTCCTACAATGAGCAGTTCTTC. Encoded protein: CSAQRRSYNEQFF.

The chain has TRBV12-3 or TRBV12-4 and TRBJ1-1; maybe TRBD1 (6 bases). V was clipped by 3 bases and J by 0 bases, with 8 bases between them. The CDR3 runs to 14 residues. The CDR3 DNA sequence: TGTGCCAGCAGTTTTAGGGGGTTGAACACTGAAGCTTTCTTT. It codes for CASSFRGLNTEAFF.

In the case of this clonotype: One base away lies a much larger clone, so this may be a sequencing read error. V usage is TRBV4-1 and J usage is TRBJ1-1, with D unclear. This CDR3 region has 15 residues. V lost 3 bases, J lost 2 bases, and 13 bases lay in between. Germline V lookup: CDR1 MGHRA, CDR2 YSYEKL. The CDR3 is CASSHVVAVNTEAFF. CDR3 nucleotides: TGCGCCAGCAGCCACGTAGTGGCGGTAAACACTGAAGCTTTCTTT.

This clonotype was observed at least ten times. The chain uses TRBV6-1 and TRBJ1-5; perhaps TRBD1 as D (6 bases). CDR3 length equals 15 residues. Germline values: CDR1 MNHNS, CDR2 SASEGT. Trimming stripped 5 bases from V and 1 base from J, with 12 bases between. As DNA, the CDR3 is TGTGCCAGCAGTAGGTTCCAGGGGAGCAATCAGCCCCAGCATTTT. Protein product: CASSRFQGSNQPQHF.

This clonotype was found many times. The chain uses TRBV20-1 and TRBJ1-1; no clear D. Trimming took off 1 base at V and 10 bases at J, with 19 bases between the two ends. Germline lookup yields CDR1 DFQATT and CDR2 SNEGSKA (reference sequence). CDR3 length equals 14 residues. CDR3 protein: CSARAYINTGPAFF. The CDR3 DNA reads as TGCAGTGCTAGAGCGTACATCAATACCGGACCAGCTTTCTTT.

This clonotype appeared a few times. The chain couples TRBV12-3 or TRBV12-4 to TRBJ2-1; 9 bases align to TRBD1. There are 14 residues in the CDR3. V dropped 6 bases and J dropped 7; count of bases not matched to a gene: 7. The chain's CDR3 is CASRNQQGANEQFF. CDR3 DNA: TGTGCCAGCAGAAACCAACAGGGGGCGAATGAGCAGTTCTTC.

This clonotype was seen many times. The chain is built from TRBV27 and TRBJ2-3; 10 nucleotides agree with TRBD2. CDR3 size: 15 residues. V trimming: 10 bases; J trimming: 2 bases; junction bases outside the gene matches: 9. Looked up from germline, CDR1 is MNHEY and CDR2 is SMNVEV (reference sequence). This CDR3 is CATAELAGPTDTQYF. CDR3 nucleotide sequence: TGTGCCACCGCCGAACTAGCGGGACCCACAGATACGCAGTATTTT.

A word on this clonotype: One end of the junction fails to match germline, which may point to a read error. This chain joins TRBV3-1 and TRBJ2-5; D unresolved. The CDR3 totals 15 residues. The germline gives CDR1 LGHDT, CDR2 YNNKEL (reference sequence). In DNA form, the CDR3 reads TGTGCCAGCAGTCTCCAAGGTATACAACAAGAGACCCGGTACTTC. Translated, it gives CASSLQGIQQETRYF.

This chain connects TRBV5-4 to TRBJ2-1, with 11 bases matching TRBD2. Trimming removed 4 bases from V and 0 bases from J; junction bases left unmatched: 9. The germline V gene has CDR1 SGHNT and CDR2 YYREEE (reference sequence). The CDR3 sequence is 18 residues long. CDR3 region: CASSQPTSGGSSYNEQFF. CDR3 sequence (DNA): TGTGCCAGCAGCCAACCAACTAGCGGGGGAAGCTCCTACAATGAGCAGTTCTTC.

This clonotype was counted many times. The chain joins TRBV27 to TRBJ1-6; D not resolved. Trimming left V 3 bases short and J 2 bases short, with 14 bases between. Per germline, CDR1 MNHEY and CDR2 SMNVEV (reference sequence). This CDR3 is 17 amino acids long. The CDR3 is CASSFRVRFTYNSPLHF. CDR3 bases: TGTGCCAGCAGTTTTCGCGTACGGTTCACCTATAATTCACCCCTCCACTTT.

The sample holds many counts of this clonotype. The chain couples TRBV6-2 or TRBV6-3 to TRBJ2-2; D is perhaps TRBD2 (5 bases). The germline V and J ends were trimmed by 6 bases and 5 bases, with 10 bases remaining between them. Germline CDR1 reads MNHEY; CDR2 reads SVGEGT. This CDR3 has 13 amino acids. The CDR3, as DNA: TGTGCCAGCAGACCCCGACTAACCGGGGAGCTGTTTTTT. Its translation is CASRPRLTGELFF.